This note documents a single T cell receptor (beta chain) sequence. Its cognate antigen is unknown. The sample originates from a study of cytomegalovirus exposure and HLA in healthy donors. Whole-study results and caveats: In most subjects, TCR beta sequences reportedly gave accurate predictions of HLA-A and HLA-B alleles.

Researchers ran the PCR with 60 Vbeta and 13 Jbeta primers. Clones were sequenced by immunoSEQ multiplex PCR, and TCRdb holds only the in-frame ones, with some missing. This table holds some 200,000 clones, approximately 80% found once. CDR3 length equals 17 residues. Germline values: CDR1 KGHSH, CDR2 LQKENI. V was pared by 3 bases and J by 0 bases, with 4 bases of the junction left unmatched. When sampled, the donors appeared nominally healthy, though they likely had unrecorded immune exposures. The chain combines TRBV18 with TRBJ2-1, with 11 bases that match TRBD2. Source material: PBMCs. The TCR sequence derives from a boy aged 2-15 years in good health and CMV-seronegative. The CDR3 DNA reads TGTGCCAGCTCACCGGGACTAGCGGTCGCCTCCTACAATGAGCAGTTCTTC. Its protein is CASSPGLAVASYNEQFF.